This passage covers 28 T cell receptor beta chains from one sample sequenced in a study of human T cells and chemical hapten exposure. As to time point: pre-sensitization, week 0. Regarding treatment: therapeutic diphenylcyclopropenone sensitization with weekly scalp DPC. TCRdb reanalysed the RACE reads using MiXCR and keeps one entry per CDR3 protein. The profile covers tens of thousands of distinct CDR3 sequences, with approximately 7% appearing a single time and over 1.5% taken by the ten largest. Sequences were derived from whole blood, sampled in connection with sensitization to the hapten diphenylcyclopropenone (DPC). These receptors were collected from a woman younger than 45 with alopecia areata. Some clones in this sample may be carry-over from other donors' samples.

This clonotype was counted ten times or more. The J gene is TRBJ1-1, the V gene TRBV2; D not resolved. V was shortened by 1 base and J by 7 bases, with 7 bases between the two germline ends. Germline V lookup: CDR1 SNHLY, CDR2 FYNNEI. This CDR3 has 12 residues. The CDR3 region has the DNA TGTGCCAGCAGTGAAGTGCTGGTTGAAGCTTTCTTT. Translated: CASSEVLVEAFF. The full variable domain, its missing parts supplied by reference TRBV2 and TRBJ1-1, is EPEVTQTPSHQVTQMGQEVILRCVPISNHLYFYWYRQILGQKVEFLVSFYNNEISEKSEIFDDQFSVERPDGSNFTLKIRSTKLEDSAMYFCASSEVLVEAFFGQGTRLTVV.

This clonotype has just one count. CDR3 in amino acids: CASSSLAGEWTDTQYF. In DNA, the CDR3 is TGTGCCAGCAGCTCACTGGCGGGGGAGTGGACAGATACGCAGTATTTT. The genes are TRBV5-4 and TRBJ2-3; 7 bases agree with TRBD2. The CDR3 sequence is 16 residues long. Trimming removed 3 bases from V and 3 bases from J; junction bases left unmatched: 10. Germline V lookup: CDR1 SGHNT, CDR2 YYREEE (reference sequence). The complete variable domain, with remaining parts taken from reference TRBV5-4 and TRBJ2-3, reads ETGVTQSPTHLIKTRGQQVTLRCSSQSGHNTVSWYQQALGQGPQFIFQYYREEENGRGNFPPRFSGLQFPNYSSELNVNALELDDSALYLCASSSLAGEWTDTQYFGPGTRLTVL.

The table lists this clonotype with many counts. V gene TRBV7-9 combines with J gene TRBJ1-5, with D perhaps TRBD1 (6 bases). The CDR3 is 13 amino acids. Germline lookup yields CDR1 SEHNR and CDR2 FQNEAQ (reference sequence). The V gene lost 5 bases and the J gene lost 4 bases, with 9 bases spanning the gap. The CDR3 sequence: CASSRQENQPQHF. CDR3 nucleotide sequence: TGTGCCAGCAGCCGACAGGAGAATCAGCCCCAGCATTTT. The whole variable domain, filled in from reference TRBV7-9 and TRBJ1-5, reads DTGVSQNPRHKITKRGQNVTFRCDPISEHNRLYWYRQTLGQGPEFLTYFQNEAQLEKSRLLSDRFSAERPKGSFSTLEIQRTEQGDSAMYLCASSRQENQPQHFGDGTRLSIL.

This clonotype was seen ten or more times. For the CDR3, the DNA is TGTGCCAGCAGTAGGCGGTTTAGCAATCAGCCCCAGCATTTT. Translated: CASSRRFSNQPQHF. The chain carries TRBV27 and TRBJ1-5; D is uncertain. CDR1 MNHEY and CDR2 SMNVEV come from the germline V gene (reference sequence). Trimming removed 5 bases at V and 0 bases at J, with 8 bases between. This CDR3 is built from 14 residues.

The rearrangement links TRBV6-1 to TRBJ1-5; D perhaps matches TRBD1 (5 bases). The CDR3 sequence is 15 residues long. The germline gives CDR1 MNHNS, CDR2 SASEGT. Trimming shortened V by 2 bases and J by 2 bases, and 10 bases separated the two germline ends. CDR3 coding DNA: TGTGCCAGCAGTGAATTGGTGACAGGCAATCAGCCCCAGCATTTT. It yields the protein CASSELVTGNQPQHF.

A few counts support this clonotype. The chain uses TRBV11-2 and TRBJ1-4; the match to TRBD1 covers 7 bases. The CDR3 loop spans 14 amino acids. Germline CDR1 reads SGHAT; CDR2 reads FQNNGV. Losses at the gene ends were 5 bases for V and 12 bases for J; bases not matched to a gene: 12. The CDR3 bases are TGTGCCAGCAGCGCCCGACAGGGTACCCCCGAACTGTTTTTT. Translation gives CASSARQGTPELFF.

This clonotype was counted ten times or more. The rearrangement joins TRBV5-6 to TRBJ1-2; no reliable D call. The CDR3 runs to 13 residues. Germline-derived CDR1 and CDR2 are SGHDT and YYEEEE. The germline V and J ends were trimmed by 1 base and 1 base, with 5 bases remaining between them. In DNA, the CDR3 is TGTGCCAGCAGCTTGCGGGGTAACTATGGCTACACCTTC. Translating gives CASSLRGNYGYTF.

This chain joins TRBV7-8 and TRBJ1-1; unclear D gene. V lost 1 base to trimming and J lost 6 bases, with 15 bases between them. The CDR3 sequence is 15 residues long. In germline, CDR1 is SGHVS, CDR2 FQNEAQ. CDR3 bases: TGTGCCAGCAGCTTAGTGATTAAGGAGTTGGCTGAAGCTTTCTTT. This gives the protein CASSLVIKELAEAFF.

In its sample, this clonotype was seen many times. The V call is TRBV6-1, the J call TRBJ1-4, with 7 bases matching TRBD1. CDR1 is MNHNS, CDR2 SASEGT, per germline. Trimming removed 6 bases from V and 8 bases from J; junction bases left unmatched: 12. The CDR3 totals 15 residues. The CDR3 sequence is CASRFGTDVGEKLFF. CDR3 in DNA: TGTGCCAGCAGGTTCGGGACAGACGTAGGGGAAAAACTGTTTTTT.

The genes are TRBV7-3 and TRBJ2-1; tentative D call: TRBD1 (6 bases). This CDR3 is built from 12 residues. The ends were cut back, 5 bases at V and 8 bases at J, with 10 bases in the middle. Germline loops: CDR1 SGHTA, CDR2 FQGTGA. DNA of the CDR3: TGTGCCAGCAGCGCACAGGGCGATGAGCAGTTCTTC. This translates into CASSAQGDEQFF.

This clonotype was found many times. CDR3 residues: CASSQEGAEGEKLFF. CDR3 in DNA: TGTGCCAGCAGCCAAGAGGGAGCCGAGGGTGAAAAACTGTTTTTT. The chain recombines TRBV3-1 with TRBJ1-4; D gene uncertain. The CDR3 contains 15 residues. Deletions cut 0 bases from V and 7 bases from J, with 12 bases between. Germline assignment: CDR1 LGHDT and CDR2 YNNKEL (reference sequence).

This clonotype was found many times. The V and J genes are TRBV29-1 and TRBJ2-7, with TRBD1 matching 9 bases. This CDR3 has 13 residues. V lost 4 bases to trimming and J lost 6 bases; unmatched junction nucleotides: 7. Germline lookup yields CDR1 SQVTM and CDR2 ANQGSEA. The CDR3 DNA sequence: TGCAGCGTTGTATTAACAGGGGGCCTCGAGCAGTACTTC. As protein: CSVVLTGGLEQYF.

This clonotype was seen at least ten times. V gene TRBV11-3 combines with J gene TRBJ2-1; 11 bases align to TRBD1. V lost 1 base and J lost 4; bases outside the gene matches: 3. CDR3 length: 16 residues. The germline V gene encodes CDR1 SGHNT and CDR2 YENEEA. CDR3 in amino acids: CASSLAGTGGYNEQFF. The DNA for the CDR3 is TGTGCCAGCAGCTTAGCCGGGACAGGGGGATACAATGAGCAGTTCTTC.

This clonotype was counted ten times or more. The CDR3: CASRQGQGWNYGYTF. CDR3 nucleotides: TGTGCCAGCAGACAAGGACAGGGCTGGAACTATGGCTACACCTTC. The chain links TRBV5-8 to TRBJ1-2, with 8 bases aligning to TRBD1. CDR3 size: 15 residues. V shed 5 bases, J shed 2 bases, and the junction held 8 bases outside the gene matches. Germline assignment: CDR1 SGHTS and CDR2 YDEGEE.

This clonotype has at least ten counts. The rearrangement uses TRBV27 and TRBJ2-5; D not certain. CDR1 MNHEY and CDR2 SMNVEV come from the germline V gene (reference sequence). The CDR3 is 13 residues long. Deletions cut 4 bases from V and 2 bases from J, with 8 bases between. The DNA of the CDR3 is TGTGCCAGCAGTTCCCGGGCGCAAGAGACCCAGTACTTC. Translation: CASSSRAQETQYF.

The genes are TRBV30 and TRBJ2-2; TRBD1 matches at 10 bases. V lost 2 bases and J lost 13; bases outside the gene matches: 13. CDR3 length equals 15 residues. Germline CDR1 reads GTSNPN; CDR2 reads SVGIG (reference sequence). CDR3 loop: CAWSSRQGASRMLFF. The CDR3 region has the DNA TGTGCCTGGAGTTCCAGACAGGGGGCCAGCCGAATGCTGTTTTTT.

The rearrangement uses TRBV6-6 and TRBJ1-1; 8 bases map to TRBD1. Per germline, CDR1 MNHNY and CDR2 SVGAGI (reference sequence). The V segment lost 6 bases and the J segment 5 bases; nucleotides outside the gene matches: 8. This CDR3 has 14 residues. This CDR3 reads CASSPLDRVTEAFF. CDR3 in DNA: TGTGCCAGCAGCCCGTTGGACAGGGTGACTGAAGCTTTCTTT.

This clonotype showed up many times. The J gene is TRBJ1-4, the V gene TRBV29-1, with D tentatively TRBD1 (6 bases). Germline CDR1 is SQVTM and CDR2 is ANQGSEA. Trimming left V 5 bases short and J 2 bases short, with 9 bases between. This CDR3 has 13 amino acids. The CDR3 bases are TGCAGCGTTCGAGGGGGGACTAATGAAAAACTGTTTTTT. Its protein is CSVRGGTNEKLFF.

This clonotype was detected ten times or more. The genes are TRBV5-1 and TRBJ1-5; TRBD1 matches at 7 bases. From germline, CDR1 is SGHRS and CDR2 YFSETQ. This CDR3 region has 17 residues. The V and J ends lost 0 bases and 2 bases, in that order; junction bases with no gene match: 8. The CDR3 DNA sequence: TGCGCCAGCAGCTTGGGACCGGGACAGATACGCAATCAGCCCCAGCATTTT. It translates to CASSLGPGQIRNQPQHF. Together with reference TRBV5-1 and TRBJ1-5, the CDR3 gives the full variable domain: KAGVTQTPRYLIKTRGQQVTLSCSPISGHRSVSWYQQTPGQGLQFLFEYFSETQRNKGNFPGRFSGRQFSNSRSEMNVSTLELGDSALYLCASSLGPGQIRNQPQHFGDGTRLSIL.

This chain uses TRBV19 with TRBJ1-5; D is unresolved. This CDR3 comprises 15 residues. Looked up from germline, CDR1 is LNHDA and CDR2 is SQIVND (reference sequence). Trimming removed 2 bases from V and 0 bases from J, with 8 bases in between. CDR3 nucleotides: TGTGCCAGTAGTATAAGGCAGTTTAGCAATCAGCCCCAGCATTTT. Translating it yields CASSIRQFSNQPQHF.

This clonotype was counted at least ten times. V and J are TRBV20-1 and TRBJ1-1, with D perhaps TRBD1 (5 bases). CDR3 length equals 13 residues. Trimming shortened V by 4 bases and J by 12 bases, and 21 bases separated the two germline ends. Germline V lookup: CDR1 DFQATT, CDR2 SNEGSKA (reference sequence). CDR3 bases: TGCAGTGCTAAGTGGAGTGGAGGGGTAGTAACTTTCTTT. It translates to CSAKWSGGVVTFF.

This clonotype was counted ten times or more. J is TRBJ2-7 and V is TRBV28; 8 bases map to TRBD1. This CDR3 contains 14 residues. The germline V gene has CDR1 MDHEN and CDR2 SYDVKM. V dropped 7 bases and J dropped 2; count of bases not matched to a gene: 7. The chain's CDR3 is CASTATDRAYEQYF. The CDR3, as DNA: TGTGCCAGCACCGCAACGGACAGGGCCTACGAGCAGTACTTC. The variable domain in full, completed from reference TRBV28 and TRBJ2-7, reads DVKVTQSSRYLVKRTGEKVFLECVQDMDHENMFWYRQDPGLGLRLIYFSYDVKMKEKGDIPEGYSVSREKKERFSLILESASTNQTSMYLCASTATDRAYEQYFGPGTRLTVT.

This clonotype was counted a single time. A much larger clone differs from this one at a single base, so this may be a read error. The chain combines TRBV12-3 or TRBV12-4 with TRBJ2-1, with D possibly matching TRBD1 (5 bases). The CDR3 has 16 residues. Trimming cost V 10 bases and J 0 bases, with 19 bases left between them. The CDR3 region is CANSQGPRSSYNEQFF. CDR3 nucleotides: TGTGCCAACAGCCAGGGTCCTAGGAGCTCCTACAATGAGCAGTTCTTC.

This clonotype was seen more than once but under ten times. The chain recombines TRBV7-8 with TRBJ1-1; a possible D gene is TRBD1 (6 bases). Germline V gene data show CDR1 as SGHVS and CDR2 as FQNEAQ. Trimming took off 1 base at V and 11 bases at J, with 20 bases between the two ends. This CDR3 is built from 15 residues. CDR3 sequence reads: CASSLVRTGTNDAFF. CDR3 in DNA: TGTGCCAGCAGCTTAGTTCGCACCGGGACAAATGACGCTTTCTTT.

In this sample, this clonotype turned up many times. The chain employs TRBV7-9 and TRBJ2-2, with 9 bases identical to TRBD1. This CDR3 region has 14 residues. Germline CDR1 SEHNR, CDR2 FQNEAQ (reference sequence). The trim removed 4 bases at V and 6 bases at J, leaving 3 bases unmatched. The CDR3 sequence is CASSSTGGPGELFF. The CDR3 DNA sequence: TGTGCCAGCAGCTCCACAGGGGGCCCCGGGGAGCTGTTTTTT. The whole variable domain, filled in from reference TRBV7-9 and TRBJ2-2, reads DTGVSQNPRHKITKRGQNVTFRCDPISEHNRLYWYRQTLGQGPEFLTYFQNEAQLEKSRLLSDRFSAERPKGSFSTLEIQRTEQGDSAMYLCASSSTGGPGELFFGEGSRLTVL.

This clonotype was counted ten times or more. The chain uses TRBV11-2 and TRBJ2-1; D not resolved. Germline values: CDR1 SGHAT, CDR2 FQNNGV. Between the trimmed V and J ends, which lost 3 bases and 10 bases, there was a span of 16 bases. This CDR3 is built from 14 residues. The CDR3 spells CASSFRTRPGEQFF. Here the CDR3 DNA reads TGTGCCAGCAGCTTTCGGACCCGCCCCGGGGAGCAGTTCTTC.

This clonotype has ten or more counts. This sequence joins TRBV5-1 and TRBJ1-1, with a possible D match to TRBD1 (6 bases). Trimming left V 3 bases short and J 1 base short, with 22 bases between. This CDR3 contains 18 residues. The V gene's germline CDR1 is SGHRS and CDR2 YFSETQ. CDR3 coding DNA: TGCGCCAGCAGCTCCCGAGGGGGGGTTATGATGGGGAACACTGAAGCTTTCTTT. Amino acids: CASSSRGGVMMGNTEAFF.

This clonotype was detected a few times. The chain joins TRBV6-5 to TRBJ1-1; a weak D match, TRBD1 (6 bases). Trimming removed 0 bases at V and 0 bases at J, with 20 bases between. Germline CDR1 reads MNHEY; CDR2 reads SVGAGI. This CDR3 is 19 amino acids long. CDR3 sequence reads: CASSYSMGAGRTMNTEAFF. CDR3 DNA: TGTGCCAGCAGTTACTCGATGGGGGCAGGGCGAACGATGAACACTGAAGCTTTCTTT.